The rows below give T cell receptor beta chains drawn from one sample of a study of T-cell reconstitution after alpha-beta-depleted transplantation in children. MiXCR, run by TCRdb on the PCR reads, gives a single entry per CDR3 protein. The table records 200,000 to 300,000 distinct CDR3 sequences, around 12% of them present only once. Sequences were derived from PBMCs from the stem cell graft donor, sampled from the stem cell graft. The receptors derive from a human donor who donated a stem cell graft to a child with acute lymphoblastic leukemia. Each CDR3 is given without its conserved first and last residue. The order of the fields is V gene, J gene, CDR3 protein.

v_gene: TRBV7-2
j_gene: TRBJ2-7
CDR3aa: ASSLDGRYEQY

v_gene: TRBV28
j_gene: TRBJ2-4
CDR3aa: ASGGPKNIQY

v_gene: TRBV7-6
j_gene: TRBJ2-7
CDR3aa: ASSPRKPSGPTSYEQY

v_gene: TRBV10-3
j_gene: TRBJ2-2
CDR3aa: AISERGGGMNTGELF

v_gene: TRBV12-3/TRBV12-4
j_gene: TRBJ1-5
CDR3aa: ASSRQGSQPQH

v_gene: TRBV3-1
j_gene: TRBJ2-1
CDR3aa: ASSQIGGYNEQF

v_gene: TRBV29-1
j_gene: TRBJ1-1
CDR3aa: SVSGQGLKAF

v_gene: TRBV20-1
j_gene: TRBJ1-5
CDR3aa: SARLGQDNQPQH

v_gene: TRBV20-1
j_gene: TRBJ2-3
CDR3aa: SARDRGWVADTQY

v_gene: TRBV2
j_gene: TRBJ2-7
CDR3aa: ASKDRREQY

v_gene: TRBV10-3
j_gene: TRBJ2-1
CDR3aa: AISERVGSALEQF

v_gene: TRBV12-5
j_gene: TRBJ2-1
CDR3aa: ASGRTAVEQF

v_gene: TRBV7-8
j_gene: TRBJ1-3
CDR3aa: ASTRGQGSRNTIY

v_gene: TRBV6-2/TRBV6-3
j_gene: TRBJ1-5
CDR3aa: ATQDSLRYQPQH

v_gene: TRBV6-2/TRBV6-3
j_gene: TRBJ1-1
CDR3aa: ASIPSRSVDTEAF

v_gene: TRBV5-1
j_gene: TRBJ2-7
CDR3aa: ASSLDLGQGNRQY

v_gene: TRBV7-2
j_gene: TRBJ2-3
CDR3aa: ASSLWGQAGDTQY

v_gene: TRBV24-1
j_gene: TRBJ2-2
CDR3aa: ATGRTAGTGGGTGELF

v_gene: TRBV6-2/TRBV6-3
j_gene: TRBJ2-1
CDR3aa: ASSPGGGRAGNEQF

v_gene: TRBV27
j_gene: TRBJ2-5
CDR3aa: ASRGLAGAVGETQY

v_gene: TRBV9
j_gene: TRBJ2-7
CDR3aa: ASSRSDGYEQY

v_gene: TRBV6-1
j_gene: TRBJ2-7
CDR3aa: ASRNSGVYEQY

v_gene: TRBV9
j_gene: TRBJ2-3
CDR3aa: ASSVAGTADTQY

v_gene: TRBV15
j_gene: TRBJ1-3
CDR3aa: ATSRDSISGNTIY

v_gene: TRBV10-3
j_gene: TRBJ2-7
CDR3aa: AISDFTGGISYEQY

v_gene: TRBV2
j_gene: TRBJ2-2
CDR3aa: ASSLFSDTGELF

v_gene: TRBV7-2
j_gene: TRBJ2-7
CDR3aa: ASSATGTGEQY

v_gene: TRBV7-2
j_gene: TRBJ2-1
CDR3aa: ASSGPQGLAVRQF

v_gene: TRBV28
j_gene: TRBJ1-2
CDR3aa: ASSYGDRANYGYT

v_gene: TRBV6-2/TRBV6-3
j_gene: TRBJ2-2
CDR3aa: ASRVKGGYTGELF

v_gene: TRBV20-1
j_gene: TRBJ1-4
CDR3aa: SARDEKLF

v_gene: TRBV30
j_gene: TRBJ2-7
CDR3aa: AWKEQGPEQY

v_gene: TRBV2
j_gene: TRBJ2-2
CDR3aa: ASLASGELF

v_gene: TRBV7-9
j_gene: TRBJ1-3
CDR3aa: ASSSVVPKSSGNTIY

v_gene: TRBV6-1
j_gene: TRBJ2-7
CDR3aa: ASSPATGRKSEQY

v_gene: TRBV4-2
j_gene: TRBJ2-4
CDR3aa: ASSQEGGAARGKNIQY

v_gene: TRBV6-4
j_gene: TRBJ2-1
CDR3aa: ASSDGTGEEDEQF

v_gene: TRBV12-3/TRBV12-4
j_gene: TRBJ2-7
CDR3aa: ASVGADPYEQY

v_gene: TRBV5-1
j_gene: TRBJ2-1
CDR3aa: TSSFRVVSSGGNSYNEQF

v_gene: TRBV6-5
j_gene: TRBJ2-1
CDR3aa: ASSSLTSGSYNEHF

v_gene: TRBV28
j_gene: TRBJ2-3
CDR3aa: ASSRLAGAGDTQY